Included here is one T cell receptor (beta chain) sequence, with context. Antigen: not known. This sample is drawn from a study of cytomegalovirus exposure and HLA in healthy donors. Study-wide results and caveats: There were some public TCRs occurring in many donors, but most TCR sequences were rare.

Sequenced by immunoSEQ multiplex PCR; TCRdb stores in-frame clones only, minus some. The sample carries about 280,000 clones, 85% to 90% recorded once. The CDR3 covers 15 residues. The ends lost 5 bases at V and 9 bases at J; junction bases unmatched: 12. Germline lookup yields CDR1 SGHTA and CDR2 FQGTGA. The sequenced sample was PBMCs. This receptor was identified in a woman under 30 in good health and CMV-seronegative. The rearrangement joins TRBV7-3 to TRBJ2-1, with 8 nucleotides matching TRBD2. Written as DNA, the CDR3 is TGTGCCAGCAGCGCCCTAGCGGGTGGAACGAGTGAGCAGTTCTTC. It yields the protein CASSALAGGTSEQFF.